These 4 T cell receptor beta chains originate from one sample sequenced in a study of blood T cell repertoires in COVID-19. The assay was immunoSEQ multiplex PCR, and TCRdb's table has in-frame clones only and misses some. The table shows around 300,000 clones, with under 90% occurring only once. The source material was peripheral blood. The origin of the receptors is a woman in her thirties or forties who had recovered from COVID-19.

The V and J genes are TRBV24-1 and TRBJ2-7, with TRBD1 identical over 8 bases. CDR1 is KGHDR and CDR2 is SFDVKD in the germline V gene. The CDR3 sequence is 16 residues long. V was pared by 2 bases and J by 1 base, with 6 bases of the junction left unmatched. As DNA, the CDR3 is TGTGCCACCAGTGATTCCCGGACAGGGTCATCCTACGAGCAGTACTTC. It translates to CATSDSRTGSSYEQYF.

This chain links TRBV7-8 with TRBJ2-1; D unresolved. CDR3 length equals 15 residues. Germline V gene data show CDR1 as SGHVS and CDR2 as FQNEAQ. V lost 3 bases and J 3 bases, leaving 12 bases between the germline ends. DNA of the CDR3: TGTGCCAGCAGCTTTGGGCAGCAAGACTACAATGAGCAGTTCTTC. Residues: CASSFGQQDYNEQFF.

A single count supports this clone. The chain employs TRBV24-1 and TRBJ2-1, with D possibly matching TRBD2 (6 bases). CDR1 KGHDR and CDR2 SFDVKD come from the germline V gene. This CDR3 is built from 16 residues. Trimming removed 3 bases at V and 5 bases at J, with 16 bases between. The CDR3 sequence is CATSDLEGGADNEQFF. CDR3 in DNA: TGTGCCACCAGTGATCTCGAGGGAGGTGCTGACAATGAGCAGTTCTTC.

This clone was seen just once. The CDR3 nucleotides read TGTGCCAGCAGCCAAGTGGGGGGAAACACTGAAGCTTTCTTT. This codes for CASSQVGGNTEAFF. V usage is TRBV3-1 (or the pseudogene TRBV3-2) and J usage is TRBJ1-1; D may be TRBD1 (5 bases). Trimming removed 1 base from V and 2 bases from J, with 8 bases in between. Germline V gene data show CDR1 as LGHDT and CDR2 as YNNKEL (reference sequence). The CDR3 totals 14 residues.